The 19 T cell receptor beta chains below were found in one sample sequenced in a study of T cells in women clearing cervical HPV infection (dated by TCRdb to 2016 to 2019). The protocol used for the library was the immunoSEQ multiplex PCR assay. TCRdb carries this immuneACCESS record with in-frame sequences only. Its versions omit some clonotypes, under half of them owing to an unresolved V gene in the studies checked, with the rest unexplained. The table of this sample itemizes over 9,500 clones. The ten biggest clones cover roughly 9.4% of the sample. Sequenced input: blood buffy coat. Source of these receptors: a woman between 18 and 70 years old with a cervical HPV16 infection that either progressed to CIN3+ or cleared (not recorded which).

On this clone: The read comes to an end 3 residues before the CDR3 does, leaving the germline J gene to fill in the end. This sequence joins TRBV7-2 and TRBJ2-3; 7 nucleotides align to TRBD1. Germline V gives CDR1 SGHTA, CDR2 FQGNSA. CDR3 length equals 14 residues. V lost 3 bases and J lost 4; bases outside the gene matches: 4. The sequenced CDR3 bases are TGTGCCAGCAGCTTCCCGACAGGGTCAGATACG. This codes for CASSFPTGSDT. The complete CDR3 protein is CASSFPTGSDTQYF.

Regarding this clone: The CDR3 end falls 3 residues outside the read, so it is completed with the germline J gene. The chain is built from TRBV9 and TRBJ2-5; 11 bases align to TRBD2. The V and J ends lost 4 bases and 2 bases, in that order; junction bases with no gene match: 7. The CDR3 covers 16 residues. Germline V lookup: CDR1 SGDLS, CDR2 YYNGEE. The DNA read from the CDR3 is TGTGCCAGCAGCCCCACTAGCGGGGGCCTACAAGAGACC. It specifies CASSPTSGGLQET. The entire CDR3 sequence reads CASSPTSGGLQETQYF. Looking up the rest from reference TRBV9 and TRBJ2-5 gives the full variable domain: DSGVTQTPKHLITATGQRVTLRCSPRSGDLSVYWYQQSLDQGLQFLIQYYNGEERAKGNILERFSAQQFPDLHSELNLSSLELGDSALYFCASSPTSGGLQETQYFGPGTRLLVL.

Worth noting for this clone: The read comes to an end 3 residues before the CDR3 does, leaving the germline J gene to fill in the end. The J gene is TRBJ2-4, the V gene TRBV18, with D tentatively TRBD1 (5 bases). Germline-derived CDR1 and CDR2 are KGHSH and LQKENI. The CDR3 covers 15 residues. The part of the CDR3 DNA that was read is TGTGCCAGCTCACCAGGGATAGAGACAGAAGATGGT. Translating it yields CASSPGIETEDG. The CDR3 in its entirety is CASSPGIETEDGQYF.

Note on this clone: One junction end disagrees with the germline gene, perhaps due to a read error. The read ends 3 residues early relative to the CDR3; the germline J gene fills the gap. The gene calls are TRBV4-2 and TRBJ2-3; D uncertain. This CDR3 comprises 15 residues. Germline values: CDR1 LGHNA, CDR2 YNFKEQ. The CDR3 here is CASSQNYNSNQPQYF. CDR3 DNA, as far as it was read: TGCGCCAGCAGCCAAAATTATAATAGCAATCAGCCG.

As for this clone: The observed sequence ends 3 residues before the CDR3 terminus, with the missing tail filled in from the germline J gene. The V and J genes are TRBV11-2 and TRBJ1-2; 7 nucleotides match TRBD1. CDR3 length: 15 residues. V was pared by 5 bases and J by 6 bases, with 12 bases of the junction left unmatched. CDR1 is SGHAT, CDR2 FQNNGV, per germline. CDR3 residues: CASSTRQGTLDGYTF. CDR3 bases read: TGTGCCAGCAGCACCCGACAGGGAACCTTGGATGGC. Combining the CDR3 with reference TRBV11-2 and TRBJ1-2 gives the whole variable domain EAGVAQSPRYKIIEKRQSVAFWCNPISGHATLYWYQQILGQGPKLLIQFQNNGVVDDSQLPKDRFSAERLKGVDSTLKIQPAKLEDSAVYLCASSTRQGTLDGYTFGSGTRLTVV.

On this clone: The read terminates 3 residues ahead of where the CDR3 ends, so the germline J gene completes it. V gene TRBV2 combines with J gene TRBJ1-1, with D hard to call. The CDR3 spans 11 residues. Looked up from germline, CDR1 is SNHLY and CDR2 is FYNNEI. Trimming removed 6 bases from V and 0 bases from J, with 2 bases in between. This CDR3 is CASSLNTEAFF. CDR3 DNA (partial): TGTGCCAGCAGCTTGAACACTGAA.

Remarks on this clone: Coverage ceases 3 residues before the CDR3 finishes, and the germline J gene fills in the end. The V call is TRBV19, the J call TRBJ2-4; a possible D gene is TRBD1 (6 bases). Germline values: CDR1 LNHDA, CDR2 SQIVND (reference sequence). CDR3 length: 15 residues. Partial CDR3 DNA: TGTGCCAGTAGTATCCCCTCCAGGGGTAACTATGGT. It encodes CASSIPSRGNYG. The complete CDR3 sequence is CASSIPSRGNYGQYF.

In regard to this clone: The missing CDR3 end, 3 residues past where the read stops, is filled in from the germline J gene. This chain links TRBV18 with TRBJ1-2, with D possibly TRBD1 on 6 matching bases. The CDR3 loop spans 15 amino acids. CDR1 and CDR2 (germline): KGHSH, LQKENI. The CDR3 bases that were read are TGTGCCAGCTCACCTTGGGACACCCCCGCCTACGAC. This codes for CASSPWDTPAYD. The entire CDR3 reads CASSPWDTPAYDYTF.

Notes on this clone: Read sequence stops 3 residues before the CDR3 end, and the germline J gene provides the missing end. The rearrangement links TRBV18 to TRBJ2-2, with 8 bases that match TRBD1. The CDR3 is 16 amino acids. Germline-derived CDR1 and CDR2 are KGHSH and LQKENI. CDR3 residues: CASSLSLPGGGEKLFF. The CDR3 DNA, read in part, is TGTGCCAGCTCACTAAGCCTACCAGGGGGCGGTGAAAAG.

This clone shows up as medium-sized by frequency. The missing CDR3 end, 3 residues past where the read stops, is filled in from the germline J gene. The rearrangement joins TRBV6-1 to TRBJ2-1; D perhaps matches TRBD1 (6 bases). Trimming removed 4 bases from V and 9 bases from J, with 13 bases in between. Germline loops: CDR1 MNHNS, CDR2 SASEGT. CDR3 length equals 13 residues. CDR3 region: CASSGRTVSEQFF. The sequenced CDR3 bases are TGTGCCAGCAGTGGAAGGACAGTATCTGAG.

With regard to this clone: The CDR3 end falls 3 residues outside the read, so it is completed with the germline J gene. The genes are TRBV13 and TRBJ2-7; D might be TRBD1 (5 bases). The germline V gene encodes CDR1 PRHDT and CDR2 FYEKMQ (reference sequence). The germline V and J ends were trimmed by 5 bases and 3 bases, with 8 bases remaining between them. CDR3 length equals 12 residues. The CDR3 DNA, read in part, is TGTGCCAGCAGCGGCGACAGCTACGAG. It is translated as CASSGDSYE. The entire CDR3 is CASSGDSYEQYF.

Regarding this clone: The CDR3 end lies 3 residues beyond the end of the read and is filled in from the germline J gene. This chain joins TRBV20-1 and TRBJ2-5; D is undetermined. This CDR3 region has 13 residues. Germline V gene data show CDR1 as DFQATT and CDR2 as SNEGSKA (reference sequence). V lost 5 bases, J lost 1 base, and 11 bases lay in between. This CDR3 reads CSAGDSSQETQYF. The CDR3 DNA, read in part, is TGCAGTGCTGGCGACTCTAGCCAAGAGACC.

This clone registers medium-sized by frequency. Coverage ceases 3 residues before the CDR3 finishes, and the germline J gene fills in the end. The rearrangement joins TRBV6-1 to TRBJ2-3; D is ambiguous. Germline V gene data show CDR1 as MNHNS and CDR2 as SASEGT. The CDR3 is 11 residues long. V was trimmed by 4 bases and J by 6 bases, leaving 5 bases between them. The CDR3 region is CASSVGDTQYF. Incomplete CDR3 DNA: TGTGCCAGCAGTGTCGGGGATACG.

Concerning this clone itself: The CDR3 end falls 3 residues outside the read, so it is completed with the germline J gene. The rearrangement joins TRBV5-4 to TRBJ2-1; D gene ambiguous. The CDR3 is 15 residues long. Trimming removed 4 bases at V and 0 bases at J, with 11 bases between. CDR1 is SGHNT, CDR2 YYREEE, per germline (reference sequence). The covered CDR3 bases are TGTGCCAGCAGCGCCGACACCCGCTCCTACAATGAG. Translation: CASSADTRSYNE. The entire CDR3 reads CASSADTRSYNEQFF.

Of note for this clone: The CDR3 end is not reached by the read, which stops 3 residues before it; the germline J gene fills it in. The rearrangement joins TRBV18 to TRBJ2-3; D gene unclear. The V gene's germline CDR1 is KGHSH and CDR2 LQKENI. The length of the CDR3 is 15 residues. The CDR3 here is CASSPSFGYQETQYF. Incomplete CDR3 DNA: TGTGCCAGCTCACCCTCTTTCGGGTACCAAGAGACG.

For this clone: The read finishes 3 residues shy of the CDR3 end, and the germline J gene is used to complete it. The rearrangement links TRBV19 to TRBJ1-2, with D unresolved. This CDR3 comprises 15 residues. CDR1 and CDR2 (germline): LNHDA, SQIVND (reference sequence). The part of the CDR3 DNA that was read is TGTGCCAGTAGTATATCGGATAGCGGCCCGGGCGAC. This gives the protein CASSISDSGPGD. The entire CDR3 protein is CASSISDSGPGDYTF.

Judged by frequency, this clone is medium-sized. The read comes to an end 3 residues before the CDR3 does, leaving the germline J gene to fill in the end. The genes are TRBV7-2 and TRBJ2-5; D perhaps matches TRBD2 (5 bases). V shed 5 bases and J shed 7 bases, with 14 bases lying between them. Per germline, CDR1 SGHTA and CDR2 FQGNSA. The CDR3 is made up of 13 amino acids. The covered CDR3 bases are TGTGCCAGCAGCCCCGTTACGGCGGGGACC. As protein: CASSPVTAGT. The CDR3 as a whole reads CASSPVTAGTQYF.

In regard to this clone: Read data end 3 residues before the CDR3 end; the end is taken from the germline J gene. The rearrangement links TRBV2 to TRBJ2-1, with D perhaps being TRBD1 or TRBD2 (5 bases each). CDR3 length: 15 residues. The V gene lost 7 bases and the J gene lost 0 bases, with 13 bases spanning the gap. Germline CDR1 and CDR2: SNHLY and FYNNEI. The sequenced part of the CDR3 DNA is TGTGCCAGCACCGAGGGGCACATCTCCTACAATGAG. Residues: CASTEGHISYNE. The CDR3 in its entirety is CASTEGHISYNEQFF. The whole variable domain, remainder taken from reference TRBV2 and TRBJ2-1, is EPEVTQTPSHQVTQMGQEVILRCVPISNHLYFYWYRQILGQKVEFLVSFYNNEISEKSEIFDDQFSVERPDGSNFTLKIRSTKLEDSAMYFCASTEGHISYNEQFFGPGTRLTVL.

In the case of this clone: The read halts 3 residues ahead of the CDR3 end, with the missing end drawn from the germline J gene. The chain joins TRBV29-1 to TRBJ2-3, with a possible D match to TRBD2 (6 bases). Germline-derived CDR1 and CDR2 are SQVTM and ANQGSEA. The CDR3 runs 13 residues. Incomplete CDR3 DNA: TGCAGCGTTGGGGCCACCGGGGGAGAGACG. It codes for CSVGATGGET. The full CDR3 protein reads CSVGATGGETQYF.